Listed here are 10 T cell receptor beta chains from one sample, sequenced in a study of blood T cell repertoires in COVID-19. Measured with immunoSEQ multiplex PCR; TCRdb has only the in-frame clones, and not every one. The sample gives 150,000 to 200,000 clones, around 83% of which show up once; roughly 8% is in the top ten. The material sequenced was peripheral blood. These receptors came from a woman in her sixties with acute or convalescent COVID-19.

In nucleotides, the CDR3 is TGCGCCAGCAGTGAGCTCAATAACGGGATCTGGACCCCCAATTCCAACACCGGGGAGCTGTTTTTT. Protein: CASSELNNGIWTPNSNTGELFF. J is TRBJ2-2 and V is TRBV10-2; tentative D call: TRBD2 (5 bases). Per the germline V gene, CDR1 is WSHSY and CDR2 is SAAADI. The CDR3 has 22 residues. Between the trimmed V and J ends, which lost 2 bases and 2 bases, there was a span of 30 bases.

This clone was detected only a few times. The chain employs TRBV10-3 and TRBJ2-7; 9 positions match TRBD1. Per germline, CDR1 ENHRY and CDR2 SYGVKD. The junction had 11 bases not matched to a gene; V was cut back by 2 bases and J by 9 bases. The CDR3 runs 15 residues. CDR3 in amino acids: CAISERGTGSGGQYF. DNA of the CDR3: TGTGCCATCAGTGAGAGAGGGACAGGGAGTGGTGGGCAGTACTTC.

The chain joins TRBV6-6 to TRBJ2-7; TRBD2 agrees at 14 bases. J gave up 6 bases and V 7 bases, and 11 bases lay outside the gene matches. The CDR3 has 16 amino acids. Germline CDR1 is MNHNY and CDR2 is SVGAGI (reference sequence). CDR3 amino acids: CASTLMGTSGSGEQYV. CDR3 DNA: TGTGCCAGCACCCTTATGGGGACTAGCGGGAGTGGCGAGCAGTACGTC.

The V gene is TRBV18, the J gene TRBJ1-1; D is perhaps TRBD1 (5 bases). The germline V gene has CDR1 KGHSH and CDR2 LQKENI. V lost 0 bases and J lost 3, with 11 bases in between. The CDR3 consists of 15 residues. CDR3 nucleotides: TGTGCCAGCTCACCACCCAAGGGGTTAGACACTGAAGCTTTCTTT. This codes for CASSPPKGLDTEAFF.

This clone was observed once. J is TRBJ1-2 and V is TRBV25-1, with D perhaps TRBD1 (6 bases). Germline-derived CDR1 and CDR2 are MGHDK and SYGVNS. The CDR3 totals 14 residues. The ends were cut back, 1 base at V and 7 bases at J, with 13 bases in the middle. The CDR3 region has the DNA TGTGCCAGCAGTGAATTGGCAGGGGATAGTGGCTACACCTTC. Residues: CASSELAGDSGYTF.

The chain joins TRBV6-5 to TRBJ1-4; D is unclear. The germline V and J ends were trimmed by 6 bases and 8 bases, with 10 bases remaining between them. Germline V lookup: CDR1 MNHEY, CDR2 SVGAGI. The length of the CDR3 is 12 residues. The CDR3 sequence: CASSSSQEKLFF. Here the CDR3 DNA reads TGTGCCAGCAGCTCCTCACAGGAAAAACTGTTTTTT.

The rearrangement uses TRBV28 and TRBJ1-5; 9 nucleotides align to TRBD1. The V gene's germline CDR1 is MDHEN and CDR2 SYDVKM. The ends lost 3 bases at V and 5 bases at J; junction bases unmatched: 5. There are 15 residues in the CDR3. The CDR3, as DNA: TGTGCCAGCAGTTTGGGGACAGGGACCTATCAGCCCCAGCATTTT. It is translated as CASSLGTGTYQPQHF.

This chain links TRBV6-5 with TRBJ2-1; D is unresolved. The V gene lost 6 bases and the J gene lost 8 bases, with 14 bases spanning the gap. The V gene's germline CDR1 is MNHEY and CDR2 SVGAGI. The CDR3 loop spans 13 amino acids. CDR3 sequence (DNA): TGTGCCAGCAGAGGAGTCGTTCGGGATGAGCAGTTCTTC. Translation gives CASRGVVRDEQFF.

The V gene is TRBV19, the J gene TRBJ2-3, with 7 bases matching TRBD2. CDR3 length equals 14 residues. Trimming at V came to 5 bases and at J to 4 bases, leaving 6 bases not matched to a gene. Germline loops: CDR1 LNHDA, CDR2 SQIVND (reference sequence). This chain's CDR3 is CASSQSGIADTQYF. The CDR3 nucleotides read TGTGCCAGTAGTCAGAGCGGGATAGCAGATACGCAGTATTTT.

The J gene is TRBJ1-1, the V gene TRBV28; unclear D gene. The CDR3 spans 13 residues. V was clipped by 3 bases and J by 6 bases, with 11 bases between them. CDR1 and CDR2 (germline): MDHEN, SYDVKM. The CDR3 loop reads CASSFNAGAEAFF. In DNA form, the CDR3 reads TGTGCCAGCAGTTTTAACGCCGGGGCTGAAGCTTTCTTT. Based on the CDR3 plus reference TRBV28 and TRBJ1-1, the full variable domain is DVKVTQSSRYLVKRTGEKVFLECVQDMDHENMFWYRQDPGLGLRLIYFSYDVKMKEKGDIPEGYSVSREKKERFSLILESASTNQTSMYLCASSFNAGAEAFFGQGTRLTVV.